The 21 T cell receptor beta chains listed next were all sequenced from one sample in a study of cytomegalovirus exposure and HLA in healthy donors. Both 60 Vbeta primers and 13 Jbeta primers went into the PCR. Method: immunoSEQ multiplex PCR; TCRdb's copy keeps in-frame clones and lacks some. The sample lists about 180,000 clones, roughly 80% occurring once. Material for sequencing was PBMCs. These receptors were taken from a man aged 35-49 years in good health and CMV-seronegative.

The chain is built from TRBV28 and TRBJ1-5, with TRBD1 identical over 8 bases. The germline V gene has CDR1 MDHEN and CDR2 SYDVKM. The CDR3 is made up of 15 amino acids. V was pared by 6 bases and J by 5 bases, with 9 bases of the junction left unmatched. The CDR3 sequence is CASRTTGATDQPQHF. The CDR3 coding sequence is TGTGCCAGCAGAACGACAGGGGCCACAGATCAGCCCCAGCATTTT.

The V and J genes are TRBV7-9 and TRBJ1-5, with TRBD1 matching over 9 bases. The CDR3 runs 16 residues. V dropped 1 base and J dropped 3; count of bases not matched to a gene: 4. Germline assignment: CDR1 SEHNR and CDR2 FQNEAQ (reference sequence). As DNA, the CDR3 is TGTGCCAGCAGCTTAGGTTGGGACAGGGCCAATCAGCCCCAGCATTTT. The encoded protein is CASSLGWDRANQPQHF.

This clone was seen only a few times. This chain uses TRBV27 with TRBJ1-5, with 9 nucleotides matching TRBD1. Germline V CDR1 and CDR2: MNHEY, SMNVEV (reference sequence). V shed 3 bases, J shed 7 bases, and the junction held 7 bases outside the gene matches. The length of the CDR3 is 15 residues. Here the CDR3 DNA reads TGTGCCAGCAGTTTTGGGAGACAGGGGGACCAGCCCCAGCATTTT. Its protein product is CASSFGRQGDQPQHF.

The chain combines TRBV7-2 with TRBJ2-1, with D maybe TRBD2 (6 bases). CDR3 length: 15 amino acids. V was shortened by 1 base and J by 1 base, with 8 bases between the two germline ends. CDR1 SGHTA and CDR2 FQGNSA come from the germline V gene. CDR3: CASSLGLESYNEQFF. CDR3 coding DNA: TGTGCCAGCAGCTTAGGACTAGAGTCCTACAATGAGCAGTTCTTC.

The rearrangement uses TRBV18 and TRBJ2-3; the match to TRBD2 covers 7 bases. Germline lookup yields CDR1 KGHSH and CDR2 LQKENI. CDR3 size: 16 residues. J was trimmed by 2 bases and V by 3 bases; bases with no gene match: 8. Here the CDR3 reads CASSPLSSGNTDTQYF. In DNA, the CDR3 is TGTGCCAGCTCACCCCTCTCTAGCGGAAACACAGATACGCAGTATTTT.

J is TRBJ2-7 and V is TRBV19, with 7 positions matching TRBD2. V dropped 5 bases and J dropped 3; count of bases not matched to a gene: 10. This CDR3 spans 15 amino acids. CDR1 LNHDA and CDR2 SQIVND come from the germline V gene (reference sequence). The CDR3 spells CASSPRGKRDYEQYF. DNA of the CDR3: TGTGCCAGTAGTCCCCGGGGGAAGCGGGACTACGAGCAGTACTTC.

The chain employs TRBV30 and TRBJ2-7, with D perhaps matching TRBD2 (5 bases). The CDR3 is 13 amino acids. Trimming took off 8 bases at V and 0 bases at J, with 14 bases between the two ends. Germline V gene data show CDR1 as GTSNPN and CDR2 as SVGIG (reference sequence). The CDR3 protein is CAGWLGSSYEQYF. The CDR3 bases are TGTGCCGGGTGGTTAGGGAGCTCCTACGAGCAGTACTTC.

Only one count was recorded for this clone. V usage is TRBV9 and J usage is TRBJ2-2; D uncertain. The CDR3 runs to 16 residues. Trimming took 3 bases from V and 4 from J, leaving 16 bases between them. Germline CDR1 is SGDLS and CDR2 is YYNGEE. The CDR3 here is CASSALAGRGTGELFF. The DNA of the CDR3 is TGTGCCAGCAGCGCCTTAGCCGGCCGCGGCACCGGGGAGCTGTTTTTT.

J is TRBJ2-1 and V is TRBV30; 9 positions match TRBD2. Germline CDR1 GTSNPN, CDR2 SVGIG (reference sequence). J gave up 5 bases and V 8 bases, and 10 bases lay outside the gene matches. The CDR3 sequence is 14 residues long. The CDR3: CARGLAGWNNEQFF. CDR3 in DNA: TGTGCCCGAGGGCTAGCGGGGTGGAACAATGAGCAGTTCTTC.

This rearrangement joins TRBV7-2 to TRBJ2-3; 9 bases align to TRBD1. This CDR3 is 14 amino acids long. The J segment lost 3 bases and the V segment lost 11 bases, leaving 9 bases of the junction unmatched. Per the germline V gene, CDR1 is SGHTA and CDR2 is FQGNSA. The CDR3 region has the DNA TGTGCCGGGCACAGGGGGCTGCCGACAGATACGCAGTATTTT. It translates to CAGHRGLPTDTQYF. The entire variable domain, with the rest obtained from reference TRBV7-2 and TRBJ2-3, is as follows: GAGVSQSPSNKVTEKGKDVELRCDPISGHTALYWYRQSLGQGLEFLIYFQGNSAPDKSGLPSDRFSAERTGGSVSTLTIQRTQQEDSAVYLCAGHRGLPTDTQYFGPGTRLTVL.

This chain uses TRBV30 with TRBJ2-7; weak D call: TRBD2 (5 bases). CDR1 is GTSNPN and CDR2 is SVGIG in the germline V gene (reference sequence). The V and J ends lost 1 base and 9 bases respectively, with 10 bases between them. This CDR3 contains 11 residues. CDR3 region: CAWSGRDGQYF. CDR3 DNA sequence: TGTGCCTGGAGTGGCCGGGATGGGCAGTACTTC.

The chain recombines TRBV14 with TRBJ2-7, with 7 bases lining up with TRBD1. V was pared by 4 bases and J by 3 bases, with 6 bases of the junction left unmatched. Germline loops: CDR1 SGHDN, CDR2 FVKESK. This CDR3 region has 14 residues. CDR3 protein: CASSPDRVGYEQYF. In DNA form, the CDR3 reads TGTGCCAGCAGCCCCGACAGGGTTGGCTACGAGCAGTACTTC.

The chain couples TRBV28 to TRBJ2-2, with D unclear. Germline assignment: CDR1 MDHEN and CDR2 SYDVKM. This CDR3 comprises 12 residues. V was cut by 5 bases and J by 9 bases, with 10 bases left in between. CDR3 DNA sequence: TGTGCCAGCAGTCCCGACTGGAGGGAGCTGTTTTTT. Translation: CASSPDWRELFF. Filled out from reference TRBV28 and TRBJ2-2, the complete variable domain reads DVKVTQSSRYLVKRTGEKVFLECVQDMDHENMFWYRQDPGLGLRLIYFSYDVKMKEKGDIPEGYSVSREKKERFSLILESASTNQTSMYLCASSPDWRELFFGEGSRLTVL.

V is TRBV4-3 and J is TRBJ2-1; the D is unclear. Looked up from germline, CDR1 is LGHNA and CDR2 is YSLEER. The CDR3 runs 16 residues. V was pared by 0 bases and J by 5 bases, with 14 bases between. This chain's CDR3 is CASSQDNLVPNNEQFF. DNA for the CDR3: TGCGCCAGCAGCCAAGATAACCTAGTTCCTAACAATGAGCAGTTCTTC.

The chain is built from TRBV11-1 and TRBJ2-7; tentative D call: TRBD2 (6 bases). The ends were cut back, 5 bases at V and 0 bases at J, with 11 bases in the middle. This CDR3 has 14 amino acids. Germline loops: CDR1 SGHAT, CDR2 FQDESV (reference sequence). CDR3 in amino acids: CASSRGYSSYEQYF. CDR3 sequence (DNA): TGTGCCAGCAGCCGGGGGTATAGCTCCTACGAGCAGTACTTC.

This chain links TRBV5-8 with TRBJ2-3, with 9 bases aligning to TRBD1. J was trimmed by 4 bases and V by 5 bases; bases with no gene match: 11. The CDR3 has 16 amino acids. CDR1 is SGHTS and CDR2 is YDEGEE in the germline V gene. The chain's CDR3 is CASRVGTGIFADTQYF. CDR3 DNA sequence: TGTGCCAGCAGAGTCGGGACAGGGATTTTTGCAGATACGCAGTATTTT.

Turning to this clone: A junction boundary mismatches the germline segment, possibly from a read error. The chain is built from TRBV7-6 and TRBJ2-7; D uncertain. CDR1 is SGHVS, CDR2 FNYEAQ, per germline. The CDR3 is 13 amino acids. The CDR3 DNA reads TGTGCTGCCGGGTTTGACCGTCAATCACCCCCACACTTC. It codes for CAAGFDRQSPPHF.

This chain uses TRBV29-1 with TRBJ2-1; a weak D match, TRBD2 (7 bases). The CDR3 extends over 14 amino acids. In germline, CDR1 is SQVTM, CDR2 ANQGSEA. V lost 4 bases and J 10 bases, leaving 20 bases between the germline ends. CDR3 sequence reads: CSVGFGGPFGEQFF. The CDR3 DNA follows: TGCAGCGTTGGGTTCGGGGGGCCCTTCGGAGAGCAGTTCTTC.

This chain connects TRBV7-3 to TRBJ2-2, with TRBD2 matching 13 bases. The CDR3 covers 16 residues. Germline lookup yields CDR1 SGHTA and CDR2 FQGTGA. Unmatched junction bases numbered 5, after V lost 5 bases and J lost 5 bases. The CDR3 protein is CASSAGLAGVTGELFF. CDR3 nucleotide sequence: TGTGCCAGCAGCGCCGGACTAGCGGGGGTTACCGGGGAGCTGTTTTTT.

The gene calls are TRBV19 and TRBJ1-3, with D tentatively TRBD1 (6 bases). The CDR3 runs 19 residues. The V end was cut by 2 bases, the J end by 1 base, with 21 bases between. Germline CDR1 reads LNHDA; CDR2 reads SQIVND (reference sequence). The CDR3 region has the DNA TGTGCCAGTAGTATACCTTGGGGGACATTCCAGGGATCTGGAAACACCATATATTTT. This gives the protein CASSIPWGTFQGSGNTIYF.

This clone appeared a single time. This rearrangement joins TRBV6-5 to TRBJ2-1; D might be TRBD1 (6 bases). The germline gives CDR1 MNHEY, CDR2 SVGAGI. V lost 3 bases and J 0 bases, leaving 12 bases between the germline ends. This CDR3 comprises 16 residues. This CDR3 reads CASSYSDRISYNEQFF. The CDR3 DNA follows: TGTGCCAGCAGTTATTCCGACAGGATCTCCTACAATGAGCAGTTCTTC.